What follows are 12 T cell receptor beta chains derived from one specimen sequenced in a study of T cell changes during pregnancy in multiple sclerosis (dated by TCRdb to between 2017 and 2020). The library was built by means of the immunoSEQ multiplex PCR assay. TCRdb obtained this table from immuneACCESS and retained in-frame rearrangements with V and J assigned. These tables miss some clones; where compared with another copy, unresolved V genes account for less than half of the shortfall, and the remainder is unexplained. This sample gives under 65,000 clones in total; about 93% of them show up just once. The ten largest clones capture less than 0.6% of the sample. Material: CD4+ T cells from peripheral blood mononuclear cells, obtained in the third trimester of pregnancy. All receptors come from a female donor with multiple sclerosis, enrolled in a pregnancy study.

CDR3 sequence (DNA): TGTGCCTCCAGCGGGACATGGCTAGCGGGGTTCACAGATACGCAGTATTTT. Translating gives CASSGTWLAGFTDTQYF. V usage is TRBV30 and J usage is TRBJ2-3; 9 bases align to TRBD2. V lost 7 bases to trimming and J lost 2 bases; unmatched junction nucleotides: 16. The CDR3 runs 17 residues. Germline CDR1 GTSNPN, CDR2 SVGIG (reference sequence).

The gene calls are TRBV10-3 and TRBJ2-2, with 8 bases identical to TRBD2. CDR3 size: 16 residues. The trim removed 3 bases at V and 3 bases at J, leaving 6 bases unmatched. Germline V gene lookup returns CDR1 ENHRY and CDR2 SYGVKD. CDR3 sequence reads: CAISDPGLVYTGELFF. The CDR3, as DNA: TGTGCCATCAGTGACCCGGGACTAGTCTACACCGGGGAGCTGTTTTTT.

The J gene is TRBJ1-1, the V gene TRBV4-2; D is perhaps TRBD1 (6 bases). The CDR3 is made up of 15 amino acids. Germline V lookup: CDR1 LGHNA, CDR2 YNFKEQ. Trimming cost V 6 bases and J 5 bases, with 19 bases left between them. DNA of the CDR3: TGTGCCAGCAGACTTTTGACAGGCGCGTCGACTGAAGCTTTCTTT. The encoded protein is CASRLLTGASTEAFF.

V and J are TRBV7-6 and TRBJ2-7, with unresolved D. Germline V gene sequence: CDR1 SGHVS, CDR2 FNYEAQ. This CDR3 is 15 amino acids long. V lost 5 bases and J 2 bases, leaving 16 bases between the germline ends. CDR3 sequence reads: CASSAVISNPYEQYF. The DNA of the CDR3 is TGTGCCAGCAGCGCAGTAATTTCCAACCCCTACGAGCAGTACTTC.

This rearrangement joins TRBV6-4 to TRBJ2-1; TRBD2 agrees at 7 bases. Losses at the gene ends were 4 bases for V and 10 bases for J; bases not matched to a gene: 10. This CDR3 is 14 amino acids long. From germline, CDR1 is MRHNA and CDR2 SNTAGT. In DNA, the CDR3 is TGTGCCAGCAGTGTTTCTAGCGGTGGATCGGAGCAGTTCTTC. The encoded protein is CASSVSSGGSEQFF.

In its sample, this clone was seen once. V gene TRBV5-1 combines with J gene TRBJ1-2; 8 nucleotides match TRBD1. This CDR3 spans 12 amino acids. J was trimmed by 4 bases and V by 5 bases; bases with no gene match: 1. Germline V gene data show CDR1 as SGHRS and CDR2 as YFSETQ. In DNA, the CDR3 is TGCGCCAGCAGGGACAGGGTCTATGGCTACACCTTC. Amino acids: CASRDRVYGYTF.

The V gene is TRBV25-1, the J gene TRBJ2-1; maybe TRBD2 (6 bases). The germline V gene has CDR1 MGHDK and CDR2 SYGVNS. The CDR3 length is 16 residues. The ends were cut back, 2 bases at V and 4 bases at J, with 15 bases in the middle. CDR3 bases: TGTGCCAGCAGTGAACCCCGGGGGACTGGGTACAATGAGCAGTTCTTC. This translates into CASSEPRGTGYNEQFF.

The chain is built from TRBV6-5 and TRBJ2-7; 10 positions agree with TRBD2. The J segment lost 0 bases and the V segment lost 6 bases, leaving 5 bases of the junction unmatched. The CDR3 totals 15 residues. Germline-derived CDR1 and CDR2 are MNHEY and SVGAGI. CDR3 region: CASSYSGGDSYEQYF. CDR3 coding DNA: TGTGCCAGCAGCTACAGCGGGGGGGACTCCTACGAGCAGTACTTC.

This chain joins TRBV15 and TRBJ1-2, with D unclear. Germline CDR1 reads LNHNV; CDR2 reads YYDKDF (reference sequence). There are 13 residues in the CDR3. V lost 1 base and J 8 bases, leaving 11 bases between the germline ends. The CDR3 DNA follows: TGTGCCACCAGCAGAGGAGGCTTACAAGGCTACACCTTC. Translation gives CATSRGGLQGYTF.

J is TRBJ1-2 and V is TRBV6-5, with D maybe TRBD1 (5 bases). Germline assignment: CDR1 MNHEY and CDR2 SVGAGI. This CDR3 has 15 amino acids. Trimming stripped 0 bases from V and 1 base from J, with 9 bases between. CDR3 in DNA: TGTGCCAGCAGTTACTCGTCCGGGGGTAACTATGGCTACACCTTC. It encodes CASSYSSGGNYGYTF.

The J gene is TRBJ2-3, the V gene TRBV27, with 14 nucleotides matching TRBD2. V gave up 2 bases and J gave up 4 bases; unmatched junction bases: 2. The CDR3 contains 16 residues. Germline V gene sequence: CDR1 MNHEY, CDR2 SMNVEV (reference sequence). Here the CDR3 reads CASSLEGLAGADTQYF. The DNA of the CDR3 is TGTGCCAGCAGTTTAGAGGGACTAGCGGGGGCAGATACGCAGTATTTT.

A few counts support this clone. The V call is TRBV5-1, the J call TRBJ1-1, with a possible D match to TRBD1 (6 bases). Trimming stripped 5 bases from V and 5 bases from J, with 10 bases between. The CDR3 is made up of 12 amino acids. Germline V gene sequence: CDR1 SGHRS, CDR2 YFSETQ. The CDR3 DNA reads as TGCGCCAGCAGGGAACAGGGAACTGAAGCTTTCTTT. This gives the protein CASREQGTEAFF. Complete variable domain (other parts from reference TRBV5-1 and TRBJ1-1): KAGVTQTPRYLIKTRGQQVTLSCSPISGHRSVSWYQQTPGQGLQFLFEYFSETQRNKGNFPGRFSGRQFSNSRSEMNVSTLELGDSALYLCASREQGTEAFFGQGTRLTVV.